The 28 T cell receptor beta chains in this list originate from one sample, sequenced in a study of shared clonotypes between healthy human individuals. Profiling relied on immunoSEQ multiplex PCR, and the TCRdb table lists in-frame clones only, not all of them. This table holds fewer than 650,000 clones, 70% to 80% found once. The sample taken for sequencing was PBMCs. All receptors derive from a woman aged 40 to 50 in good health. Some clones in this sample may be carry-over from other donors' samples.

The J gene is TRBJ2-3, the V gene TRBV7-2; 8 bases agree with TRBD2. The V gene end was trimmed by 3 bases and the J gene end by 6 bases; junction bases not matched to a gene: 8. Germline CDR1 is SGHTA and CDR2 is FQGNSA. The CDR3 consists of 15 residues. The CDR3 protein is CASSFVGRAADTQYF. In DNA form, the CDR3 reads TGTGCCAGCAGCTTTGTCGGGAGGGCCGCCGATACGCAGTATTTT.

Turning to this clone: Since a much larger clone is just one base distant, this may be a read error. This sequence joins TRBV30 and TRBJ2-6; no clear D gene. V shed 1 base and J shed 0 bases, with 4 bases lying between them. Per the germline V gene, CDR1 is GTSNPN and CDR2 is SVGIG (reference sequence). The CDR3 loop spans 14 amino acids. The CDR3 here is CAWSEVSGANVLTF. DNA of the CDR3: TGTGCCTGGAGTGAGGTCTCTGGGGCCAACGTCCTGACTTTC.

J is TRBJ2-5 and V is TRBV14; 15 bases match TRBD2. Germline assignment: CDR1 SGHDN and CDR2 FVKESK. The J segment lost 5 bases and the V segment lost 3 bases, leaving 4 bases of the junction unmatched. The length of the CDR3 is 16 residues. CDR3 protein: CASSQGLAGGWETQYF. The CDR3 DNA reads TGTGCCAGCAGCCAGGGACTAGCGGGAGGATGGGAGACCCAGTACTTC.

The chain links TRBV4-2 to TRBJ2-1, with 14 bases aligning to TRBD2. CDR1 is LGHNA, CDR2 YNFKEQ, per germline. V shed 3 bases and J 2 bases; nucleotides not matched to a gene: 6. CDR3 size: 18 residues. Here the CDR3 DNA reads TGTGCCAGCAGCCATCCGGGACTAGCGGGAGCGGCCTACAATGAGCAGTTCTTC. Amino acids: CASSHPGLAGAAYNEQFF.

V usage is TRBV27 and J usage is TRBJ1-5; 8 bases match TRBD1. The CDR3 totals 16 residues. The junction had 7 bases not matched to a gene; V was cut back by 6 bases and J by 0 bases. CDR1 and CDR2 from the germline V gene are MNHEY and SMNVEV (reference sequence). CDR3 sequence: CASRPGQGYSNQPQHF. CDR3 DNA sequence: TGTGCCAGCAGACCAGGACAGGGTTATAGCAATCAGCCCCAGCATTTT.

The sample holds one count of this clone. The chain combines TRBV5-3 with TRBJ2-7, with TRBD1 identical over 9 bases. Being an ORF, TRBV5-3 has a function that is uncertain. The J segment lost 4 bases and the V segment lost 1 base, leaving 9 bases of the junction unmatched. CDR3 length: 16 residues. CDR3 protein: CARSLSPGQGVYEQYF. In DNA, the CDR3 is TGTGCCAGAAGCTTGTCTCCGGGACAGGGTGTTTACGAGCAGTACTTC.

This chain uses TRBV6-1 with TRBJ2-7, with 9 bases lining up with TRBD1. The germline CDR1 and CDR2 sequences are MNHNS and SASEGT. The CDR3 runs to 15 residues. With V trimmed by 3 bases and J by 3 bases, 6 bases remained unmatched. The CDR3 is CASSDFMGQGYEQYF. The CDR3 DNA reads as TGTGCCAGCAGTGATTTTATGGGACAGGGCTACGAGCAGTACTTC.

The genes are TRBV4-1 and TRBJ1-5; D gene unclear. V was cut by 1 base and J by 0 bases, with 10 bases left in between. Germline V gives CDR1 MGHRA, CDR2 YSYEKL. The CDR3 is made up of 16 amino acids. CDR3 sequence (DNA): TGCGCCAGCAGCCAAGGGCGGCAATATAGCAATCAGCCCCAGCATTTT. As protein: CASSQGRQYSNQPQHF.

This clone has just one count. The CDR3 coding sequence is TGTGCCAGCAGCCTCCCGTGGGGTCGGCCCCAGCATTTT. Protein sequence: CASSLPWGRPQHF. The V call is TRBV7-2, the J call TRBJ1-5, with D unclear. V was cut by 5 bases and J by 9 bases, with 14 bases left in between. CDR1 is SGHTA and CDR2 is FQGNSA in the germline V gene. The CDR3 runs to 13 residues.

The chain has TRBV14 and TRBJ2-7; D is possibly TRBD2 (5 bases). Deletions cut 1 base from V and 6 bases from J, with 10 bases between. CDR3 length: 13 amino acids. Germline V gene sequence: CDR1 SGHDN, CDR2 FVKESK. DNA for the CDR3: TGTGCCAGCAGCCAAGCCCGCCGGGGCGAGCAGTACTTC. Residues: CASSQARRGEQYF.

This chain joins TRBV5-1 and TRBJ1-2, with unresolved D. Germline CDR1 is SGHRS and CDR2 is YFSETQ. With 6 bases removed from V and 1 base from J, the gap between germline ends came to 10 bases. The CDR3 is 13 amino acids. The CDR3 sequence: CASTMESNYGYTF. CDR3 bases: TGCGCCAGCACCATGGAGAGTAACTATGGCTACACCTTC.

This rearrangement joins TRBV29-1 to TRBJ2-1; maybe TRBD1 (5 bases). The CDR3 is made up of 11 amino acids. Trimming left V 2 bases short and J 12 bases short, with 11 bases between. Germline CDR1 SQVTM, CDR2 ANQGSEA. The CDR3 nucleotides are TGCAGCGTTGAATGGGGCGAGCGGCAGTTCTTC. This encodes CSVEWGERQFF.

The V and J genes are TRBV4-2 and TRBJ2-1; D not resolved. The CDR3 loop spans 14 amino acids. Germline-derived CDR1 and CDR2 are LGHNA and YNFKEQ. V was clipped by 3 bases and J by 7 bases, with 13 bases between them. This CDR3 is CASSQTRSRNEQFF. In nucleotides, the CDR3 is TGTGCCAGCAGCCAGACCCGGTCTAGGAATGAGCAGTTCTTC.

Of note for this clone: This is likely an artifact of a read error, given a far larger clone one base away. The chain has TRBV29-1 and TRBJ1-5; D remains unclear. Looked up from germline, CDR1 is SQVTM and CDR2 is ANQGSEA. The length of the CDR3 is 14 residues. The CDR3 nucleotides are TGCGGCGTTGCCGAGGGCTATAGCAATCAGCCCCAGCATTTT. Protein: CGVAEGYSNQPQHF.

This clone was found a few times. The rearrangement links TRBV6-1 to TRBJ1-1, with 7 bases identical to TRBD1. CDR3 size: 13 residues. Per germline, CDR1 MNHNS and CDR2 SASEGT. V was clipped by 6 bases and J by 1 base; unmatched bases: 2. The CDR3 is CASRWTGNTEAFF. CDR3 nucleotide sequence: TGTGCCAGCAGATGGACAGGGAACACTGAAGCTTTCTTT.

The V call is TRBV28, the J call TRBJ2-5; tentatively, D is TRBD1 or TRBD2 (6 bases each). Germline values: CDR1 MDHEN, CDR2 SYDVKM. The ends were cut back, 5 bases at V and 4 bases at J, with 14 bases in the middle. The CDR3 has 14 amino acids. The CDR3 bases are TGTGCCAGCAGTCCCCTGGGGGGCGGAGAGACCCAGTACTTC. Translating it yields CASSPLGGGETQYF.

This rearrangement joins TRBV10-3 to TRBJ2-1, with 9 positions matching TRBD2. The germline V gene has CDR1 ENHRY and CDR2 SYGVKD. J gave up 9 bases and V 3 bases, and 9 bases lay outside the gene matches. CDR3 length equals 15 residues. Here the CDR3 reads CAISEIGTSLTEQFF. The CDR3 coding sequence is TGTGCCATCAGTGAAATAGGGACTAGCCTTACTGAGCAGTTCTTC.

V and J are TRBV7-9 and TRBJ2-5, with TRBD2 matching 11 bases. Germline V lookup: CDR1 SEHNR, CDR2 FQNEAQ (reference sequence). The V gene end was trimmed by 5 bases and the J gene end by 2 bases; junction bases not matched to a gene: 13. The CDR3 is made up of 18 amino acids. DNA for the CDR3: TGTGCCAGCAGCCGAGGGACTAGCGGACATAACAGGCAAGAGACCCAGTACTTC. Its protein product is CASSRGTSGHNRQETQYF. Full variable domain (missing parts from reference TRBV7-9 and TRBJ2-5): DTGVSQNPRHKITKRGQNVTFRCDPISEHNRLYWYRQTLGQGPEFLTYFQNEAQLEKSRLLSDRFSAERPKGSFSTLEIQRTEQGDSAMYLCASSRGTSGHNRQETQYFGPGTRLLVL.

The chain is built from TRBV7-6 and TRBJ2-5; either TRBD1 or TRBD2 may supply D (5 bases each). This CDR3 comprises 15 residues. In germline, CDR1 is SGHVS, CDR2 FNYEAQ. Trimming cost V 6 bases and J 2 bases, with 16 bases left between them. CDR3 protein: CASSTFPRGQETQYF. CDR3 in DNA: TGTGCCAGCAGTACTTTTCCGAGGGGTCAAGAGACCCAGTACTTC.

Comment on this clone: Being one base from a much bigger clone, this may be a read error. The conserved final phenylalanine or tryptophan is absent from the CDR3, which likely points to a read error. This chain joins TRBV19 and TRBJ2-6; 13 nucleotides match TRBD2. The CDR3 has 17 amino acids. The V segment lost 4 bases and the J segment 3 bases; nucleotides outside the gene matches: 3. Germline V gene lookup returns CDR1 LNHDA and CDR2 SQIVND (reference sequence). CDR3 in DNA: TGTGCCAGTAGTAAGACTAGCGGGAGGATTGGGGCCAACGTCCTGACTCTC. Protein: CASSKTSGRIGANVLTL.

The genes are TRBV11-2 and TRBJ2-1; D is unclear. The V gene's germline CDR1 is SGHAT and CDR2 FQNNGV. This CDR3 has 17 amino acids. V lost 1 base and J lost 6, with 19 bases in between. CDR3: CASSLGDLGYGRNEQFF. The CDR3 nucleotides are TGTGCCAGCAGCTTAGGCGATCTCGGATATGGCCGCAATGAGCAGTTCTTC.

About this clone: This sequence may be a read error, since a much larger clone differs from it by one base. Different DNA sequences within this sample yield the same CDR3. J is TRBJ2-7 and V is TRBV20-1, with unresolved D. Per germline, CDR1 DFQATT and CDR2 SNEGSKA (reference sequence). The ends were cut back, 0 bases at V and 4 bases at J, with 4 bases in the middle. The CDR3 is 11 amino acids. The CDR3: CSARDQYEQYF. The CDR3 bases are TGCAGTGCTAGAGATCAATACGAGCAGTACTTC.

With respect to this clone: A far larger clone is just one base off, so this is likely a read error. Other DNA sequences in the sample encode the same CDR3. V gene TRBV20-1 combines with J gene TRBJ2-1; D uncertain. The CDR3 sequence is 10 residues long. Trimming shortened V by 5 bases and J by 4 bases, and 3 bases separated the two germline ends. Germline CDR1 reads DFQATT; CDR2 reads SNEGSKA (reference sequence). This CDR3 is CSARYNEQFF. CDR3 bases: TGCAGTGCTCGTTACAATGAGCAGTTCTTC.

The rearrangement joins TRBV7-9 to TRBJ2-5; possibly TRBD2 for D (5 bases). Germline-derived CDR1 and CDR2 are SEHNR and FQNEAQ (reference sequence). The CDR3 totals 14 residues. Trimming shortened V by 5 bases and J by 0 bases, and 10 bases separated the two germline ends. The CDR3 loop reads CASSRLANQETQYF. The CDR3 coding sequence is TGTGCCAGCAGCCGTCTAGCTAACCAAGAGACCCAGTACTTC.

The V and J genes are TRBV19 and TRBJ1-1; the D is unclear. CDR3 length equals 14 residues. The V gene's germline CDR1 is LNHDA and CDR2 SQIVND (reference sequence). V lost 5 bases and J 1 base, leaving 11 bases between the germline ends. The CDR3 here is CASSVGGGNTEAFF. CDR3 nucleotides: TGTGCCAGTAGTGTGGGCGGCGGGAACACTGAAGCTTTCTTT. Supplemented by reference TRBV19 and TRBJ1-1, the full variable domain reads DGGITQSPKYLFRKEGQNVTLSCEQNLNHDAMYWYRQDPGQGLRLIYYSQIVNDFQKGDIAEGYSVSREKKESFPLTVTSAQKNPTAFYLCASSVGGGNTEAFFGQGTRLTVV.

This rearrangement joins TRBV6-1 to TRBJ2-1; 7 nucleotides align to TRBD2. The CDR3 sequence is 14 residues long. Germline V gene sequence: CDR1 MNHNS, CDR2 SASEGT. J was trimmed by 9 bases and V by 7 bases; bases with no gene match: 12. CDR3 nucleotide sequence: TGTGCCAGCATCACTAGCGTGATTCCGGGTGAGCAGTTCTTC. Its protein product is CASITSVIPGEQFF.

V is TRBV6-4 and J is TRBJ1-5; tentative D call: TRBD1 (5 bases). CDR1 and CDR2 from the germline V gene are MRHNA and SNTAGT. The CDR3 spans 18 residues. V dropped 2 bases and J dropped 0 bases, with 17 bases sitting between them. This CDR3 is CASSDPPPGPDSNQPQHF. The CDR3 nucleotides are TGTGCCAGCAGTGACCCTCCGCCGGGACCGGATAGCAATCAGCCCCAGCATTTT.

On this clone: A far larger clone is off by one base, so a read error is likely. The CDR3 reads CAIRPYANTEAFF. In DNA, the CDR3 is TGTGCCATCAGACCGTACGCGAACACTGAAGCTTTCTTT. The chain is built from TRBV10-3 and TRBJ1-1; D is unclear. Between the trimmed V and J ends, which lost 6 bases and 1 base, there was a span of 9 bases. The germline V gene has CDR1 ENHRY and CDR2 SYGVKD. The CDR3 runs to 13 residues.